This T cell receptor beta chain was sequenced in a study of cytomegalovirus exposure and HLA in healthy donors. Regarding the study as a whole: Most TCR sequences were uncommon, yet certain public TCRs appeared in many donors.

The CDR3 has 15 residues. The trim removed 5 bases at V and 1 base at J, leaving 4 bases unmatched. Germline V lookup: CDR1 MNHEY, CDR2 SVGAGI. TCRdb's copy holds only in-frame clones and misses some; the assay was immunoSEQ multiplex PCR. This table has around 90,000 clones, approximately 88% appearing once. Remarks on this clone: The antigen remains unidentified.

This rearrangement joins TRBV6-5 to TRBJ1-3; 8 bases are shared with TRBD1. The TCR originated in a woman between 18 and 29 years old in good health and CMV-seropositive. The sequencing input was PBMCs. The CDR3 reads CASSRQGASGNTIYF. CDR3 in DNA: TGTGCCAGCAGTCGCCAGGGGGCGTCTGGAAACACCATATATTTT.